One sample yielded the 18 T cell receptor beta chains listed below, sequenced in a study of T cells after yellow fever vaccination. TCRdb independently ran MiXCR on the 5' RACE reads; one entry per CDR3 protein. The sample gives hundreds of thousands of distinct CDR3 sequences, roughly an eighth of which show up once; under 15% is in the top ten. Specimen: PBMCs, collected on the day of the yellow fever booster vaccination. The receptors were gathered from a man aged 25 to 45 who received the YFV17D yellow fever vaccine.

Here the CDR3 DNA reads TGTGCCATCAGTGCCGGGACAGGGGCGAACTATGGCTACACCTTC. It yields the protein CAISAGTGANYGYTF. This chain joins TRBV10-3 and TRBJ1-2; 10 bases fit TRBD1. This CDR3 is built from 15 residues. After removal of 4 bases from V and 2 bases from J, the junction contained 4 bases not matched to a gene. CDR1 ENHRY and CDR2 SYGVKD come from the germline V gene.

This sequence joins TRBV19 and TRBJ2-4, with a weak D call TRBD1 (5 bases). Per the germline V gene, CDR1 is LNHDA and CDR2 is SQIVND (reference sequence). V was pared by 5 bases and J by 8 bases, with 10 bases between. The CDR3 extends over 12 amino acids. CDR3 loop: CASSGSRDIQYF. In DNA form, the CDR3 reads TGTGCCAGTAGTGGCAGCAGGGACATTCAGTACTTC.

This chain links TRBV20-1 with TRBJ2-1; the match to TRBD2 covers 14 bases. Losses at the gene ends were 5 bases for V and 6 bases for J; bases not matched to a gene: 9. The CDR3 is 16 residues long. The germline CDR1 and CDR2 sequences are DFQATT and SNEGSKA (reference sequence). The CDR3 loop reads CSAPGLAGGSRNEQFF. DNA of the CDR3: TGCAGTGCTCCCGGACTAGCGGGAGGAAGTCGCAATGAGCAGTTCTTC.

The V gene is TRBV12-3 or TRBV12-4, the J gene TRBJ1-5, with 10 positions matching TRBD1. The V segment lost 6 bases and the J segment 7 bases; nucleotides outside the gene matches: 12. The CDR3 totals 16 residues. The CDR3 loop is CASSKGGQGSRQPQHF. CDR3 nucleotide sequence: TGTGCCAGCAGCAAAGGGGGACAGGGGAGCCGACAGCCCCAGCATTTT.

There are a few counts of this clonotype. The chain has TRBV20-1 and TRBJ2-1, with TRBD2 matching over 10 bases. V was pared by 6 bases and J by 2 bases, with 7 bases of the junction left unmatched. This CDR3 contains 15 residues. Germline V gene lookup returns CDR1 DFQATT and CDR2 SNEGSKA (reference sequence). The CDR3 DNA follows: TGCAGTGCCTCTAGCGGGAGACGCACCTACAATGAGCAGTTCTTC. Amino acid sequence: CSASSGRRTYNEQFF.

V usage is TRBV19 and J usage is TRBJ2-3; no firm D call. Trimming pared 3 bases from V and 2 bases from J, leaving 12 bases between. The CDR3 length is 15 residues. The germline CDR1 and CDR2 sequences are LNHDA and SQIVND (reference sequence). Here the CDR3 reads CASSILMGLTDTQYF. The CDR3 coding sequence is TGTGCCAGTAGTATTTTAATGGGCCTCACAGATACGCAGTATTTT.

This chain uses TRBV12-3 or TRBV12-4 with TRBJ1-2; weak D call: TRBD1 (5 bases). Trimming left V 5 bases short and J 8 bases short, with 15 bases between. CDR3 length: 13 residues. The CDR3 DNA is TGTGCCAGCAGTGGTGACGACAGATTGGGCTACACCTTC. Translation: CASSGDDRLGYTF.

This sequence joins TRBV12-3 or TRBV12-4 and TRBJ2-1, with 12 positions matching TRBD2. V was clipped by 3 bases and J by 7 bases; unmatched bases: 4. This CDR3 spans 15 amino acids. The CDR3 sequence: CASSFASGRDNEQFF. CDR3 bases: TGTGCCAGCAGTTTCGCTAGCGGGAGGGATAATGAGCAGTTCTTC.

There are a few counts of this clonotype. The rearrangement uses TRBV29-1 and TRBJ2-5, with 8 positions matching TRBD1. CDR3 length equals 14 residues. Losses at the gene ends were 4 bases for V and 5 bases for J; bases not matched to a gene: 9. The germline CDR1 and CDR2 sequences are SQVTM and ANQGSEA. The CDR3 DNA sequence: TGCAGCGTTGGGCAGGGGCGACAGGGGGAGACCCAGTACTTC. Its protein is CSVGQGRQGETQYF.

CDR3 sequence: CSARDGGTSGRDTQYF. CDR3 in DNA: TGCAGTGCTAGAGATGGCGGGACTAGCGGGAGAGATACGCAGTATTTT. The chain links TRBV20-1 to TRBJ2-3; 14 positions agree with TRBD2. CDR3 length equals 16 residues. After removal of 0 bases from V and 5 bases from J, the junction contained 4 bases not matched to a gene. CDR1 DFQATT and CDR2 SNEGSKA come from the germline V gene (reference sequence).

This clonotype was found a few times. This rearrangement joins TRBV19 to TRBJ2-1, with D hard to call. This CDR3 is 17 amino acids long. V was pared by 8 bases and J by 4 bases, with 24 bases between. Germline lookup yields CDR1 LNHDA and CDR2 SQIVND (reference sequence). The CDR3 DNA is TGTGCCAGTTCTGACCCCTCAATTTATCCGGCTTACAATGAGCAGTTCTTC. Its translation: CASSDPSIYPAYNEQFF.

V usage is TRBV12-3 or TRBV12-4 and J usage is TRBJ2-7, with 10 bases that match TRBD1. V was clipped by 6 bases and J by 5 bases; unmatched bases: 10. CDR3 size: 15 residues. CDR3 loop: CASRLDRGRIHEQYF. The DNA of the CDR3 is TGTGCCAGCAGACTCGACAGGGGGCGGATCCACGAGCAGTACTTC.

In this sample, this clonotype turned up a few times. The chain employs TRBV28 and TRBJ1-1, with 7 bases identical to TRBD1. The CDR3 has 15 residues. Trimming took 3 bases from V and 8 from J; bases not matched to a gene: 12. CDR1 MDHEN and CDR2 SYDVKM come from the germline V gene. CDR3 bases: TGTGCCAGCAGTTTCGCTGCAGGGGGAACACACGAAGCTTTCTTT. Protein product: CASSFAAGGTHEAFF.

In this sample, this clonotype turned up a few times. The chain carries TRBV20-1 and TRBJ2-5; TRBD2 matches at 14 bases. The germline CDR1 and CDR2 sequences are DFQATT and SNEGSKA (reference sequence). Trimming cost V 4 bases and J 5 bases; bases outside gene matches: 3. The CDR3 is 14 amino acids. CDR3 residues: CSAKGLAGVETQYF. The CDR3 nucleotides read TGCAGTGCTAAGGGACTAGCGGGAGTTGAGACCCAGTACTTC.

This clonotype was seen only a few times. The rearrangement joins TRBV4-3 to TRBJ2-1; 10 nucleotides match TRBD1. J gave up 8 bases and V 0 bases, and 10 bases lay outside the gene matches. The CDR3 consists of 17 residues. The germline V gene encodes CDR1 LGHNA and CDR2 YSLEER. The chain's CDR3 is CASSQEPGQGFDDEQFF. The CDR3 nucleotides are TGCGCCAGCAGCCAAGAACCGGGACAGGGGTTCGACGATGAGCAGTTCTTC.

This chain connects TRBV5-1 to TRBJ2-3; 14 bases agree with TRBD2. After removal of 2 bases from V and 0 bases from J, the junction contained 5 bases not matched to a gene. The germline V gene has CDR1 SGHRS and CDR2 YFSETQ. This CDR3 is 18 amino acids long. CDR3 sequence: CASSFGLAGGTSTDTQYF. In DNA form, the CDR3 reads TGCGCCAGCAGCTTCGGACTAGCGGGAGGTACTAGCACAGATACGCAGTATTTT.

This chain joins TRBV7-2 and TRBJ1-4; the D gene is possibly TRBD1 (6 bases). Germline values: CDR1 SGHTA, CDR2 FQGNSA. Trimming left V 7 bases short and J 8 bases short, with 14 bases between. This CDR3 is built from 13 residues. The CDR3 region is CASNPGGGEKLFF. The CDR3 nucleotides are TGTGCCAGCAACCCTGGAGGGGGGGAAAAACTGTTTTTT.

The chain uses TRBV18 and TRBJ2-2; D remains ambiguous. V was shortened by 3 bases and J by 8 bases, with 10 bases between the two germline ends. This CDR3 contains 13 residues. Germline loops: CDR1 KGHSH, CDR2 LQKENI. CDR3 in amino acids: CASSPYPEGELFF. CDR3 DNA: TGTGCCAGCTCACCGTACCCCGAGGGGGAGCTGTTTTTT. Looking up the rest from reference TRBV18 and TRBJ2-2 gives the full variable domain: NAGVMQNPRHLVRRRGQEARLRCSPMKGHSHVYWYRQLPEEGLKFMVYLQKENIIDESGMPKERFSAEFPKEGPSILRIQQVVRGDSAAYFCASSPYPEGELFFGEGSRLTVL.